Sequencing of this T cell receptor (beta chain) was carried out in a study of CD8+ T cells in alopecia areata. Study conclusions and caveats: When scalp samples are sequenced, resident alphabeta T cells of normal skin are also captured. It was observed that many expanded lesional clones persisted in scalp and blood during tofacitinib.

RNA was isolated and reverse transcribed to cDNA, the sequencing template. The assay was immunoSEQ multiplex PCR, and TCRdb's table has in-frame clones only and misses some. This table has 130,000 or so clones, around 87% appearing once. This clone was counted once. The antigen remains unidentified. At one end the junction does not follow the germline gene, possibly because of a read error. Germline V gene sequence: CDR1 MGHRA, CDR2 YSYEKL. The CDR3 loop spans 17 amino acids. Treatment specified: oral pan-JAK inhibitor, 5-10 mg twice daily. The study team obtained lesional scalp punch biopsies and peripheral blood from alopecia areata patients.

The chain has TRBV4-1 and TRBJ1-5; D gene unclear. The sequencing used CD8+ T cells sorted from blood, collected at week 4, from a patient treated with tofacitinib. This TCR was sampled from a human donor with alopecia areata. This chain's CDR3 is CASGQEPSGGSGQPQHF. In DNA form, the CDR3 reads TGCGCCAGCGGCCAAGAGCCCTCGGGAGGGTCTGGTCAGCCCCAGCATTTT.